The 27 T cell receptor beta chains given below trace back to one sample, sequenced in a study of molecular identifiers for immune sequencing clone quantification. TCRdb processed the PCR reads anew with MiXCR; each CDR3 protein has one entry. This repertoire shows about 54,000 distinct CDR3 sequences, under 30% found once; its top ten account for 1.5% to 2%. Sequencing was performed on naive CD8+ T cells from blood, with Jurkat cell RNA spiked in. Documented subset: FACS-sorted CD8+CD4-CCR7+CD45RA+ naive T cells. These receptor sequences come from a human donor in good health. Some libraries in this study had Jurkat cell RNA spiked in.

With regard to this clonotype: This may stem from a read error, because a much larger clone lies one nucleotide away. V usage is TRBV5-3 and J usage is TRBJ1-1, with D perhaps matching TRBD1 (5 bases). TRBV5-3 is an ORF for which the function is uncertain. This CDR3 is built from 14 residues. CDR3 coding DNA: TGTGCCAGCAGCTTGGACGGAATGTCGGGGGAAGCTCTCTTT. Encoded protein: CASSLDGMSGEALF.

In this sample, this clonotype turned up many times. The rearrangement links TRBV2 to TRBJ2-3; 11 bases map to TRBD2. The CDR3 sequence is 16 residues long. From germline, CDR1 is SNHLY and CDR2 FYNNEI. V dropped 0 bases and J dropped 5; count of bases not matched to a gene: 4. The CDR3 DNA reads TGTGCCAGCAGTGAAGCTAGCGGGAGGGCCAAAGATACGCAGTATTTT. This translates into CASSEASGRAKDTQYF.

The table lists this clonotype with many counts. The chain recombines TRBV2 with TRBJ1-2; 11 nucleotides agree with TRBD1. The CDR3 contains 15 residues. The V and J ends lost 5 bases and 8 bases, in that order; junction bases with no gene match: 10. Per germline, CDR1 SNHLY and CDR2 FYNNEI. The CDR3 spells CASSPRTGGSEGYTF. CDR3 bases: TGTGCCAGCAGTCCTAGGACAGGGGGCTCGGAAGGCTACACCTTC.

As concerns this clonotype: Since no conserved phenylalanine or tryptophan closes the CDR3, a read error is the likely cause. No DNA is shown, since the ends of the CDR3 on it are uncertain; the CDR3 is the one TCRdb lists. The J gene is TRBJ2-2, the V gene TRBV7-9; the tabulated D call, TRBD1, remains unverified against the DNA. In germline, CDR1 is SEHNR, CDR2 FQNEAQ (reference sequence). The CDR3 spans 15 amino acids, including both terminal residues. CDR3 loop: CASSSLDRDTGELLV.

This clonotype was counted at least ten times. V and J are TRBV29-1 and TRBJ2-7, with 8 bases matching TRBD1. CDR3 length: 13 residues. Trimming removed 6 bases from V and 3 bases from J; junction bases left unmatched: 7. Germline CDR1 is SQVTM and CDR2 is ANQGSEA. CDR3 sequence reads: CSVATGAGYEQYF. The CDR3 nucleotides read TGCAGCGTCGCGACAGGGGCCGGCTACGAGCAGTACTTC.

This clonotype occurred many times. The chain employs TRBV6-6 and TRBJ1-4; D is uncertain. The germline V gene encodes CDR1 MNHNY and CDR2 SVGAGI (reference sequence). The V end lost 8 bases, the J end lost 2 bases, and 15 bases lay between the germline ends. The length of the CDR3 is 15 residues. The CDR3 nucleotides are TGTGCCAGCTCCGCCAATGGTCGGACTAATGAAAAACTGTTTTTT. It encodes CASSANGRTNEKLFF.

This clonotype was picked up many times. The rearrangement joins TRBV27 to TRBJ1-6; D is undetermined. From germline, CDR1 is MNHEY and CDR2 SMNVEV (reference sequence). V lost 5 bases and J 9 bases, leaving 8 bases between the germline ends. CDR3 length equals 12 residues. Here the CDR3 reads CASSPGISPLHF. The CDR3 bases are TGTGCCAGCAGTCCCGGGATTTCACCCCTCCACTTT.

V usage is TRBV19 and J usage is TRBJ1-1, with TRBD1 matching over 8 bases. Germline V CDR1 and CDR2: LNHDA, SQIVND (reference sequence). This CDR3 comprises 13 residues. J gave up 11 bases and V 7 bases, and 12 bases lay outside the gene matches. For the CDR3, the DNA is TGTGCCAGTACCCCGTCAGGGGGCCCTGCCGCTTTCTTT. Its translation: CASTPSGGPAAFF.

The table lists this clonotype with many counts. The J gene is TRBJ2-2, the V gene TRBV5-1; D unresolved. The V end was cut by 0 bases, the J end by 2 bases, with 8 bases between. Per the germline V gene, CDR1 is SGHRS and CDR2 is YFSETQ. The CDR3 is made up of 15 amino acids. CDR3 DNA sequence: TGCGCCAGCAGCTTGGTCGCAGCCAACACCGGGGAGCTGTTTTTT. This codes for CASSLVAANTGELFF.

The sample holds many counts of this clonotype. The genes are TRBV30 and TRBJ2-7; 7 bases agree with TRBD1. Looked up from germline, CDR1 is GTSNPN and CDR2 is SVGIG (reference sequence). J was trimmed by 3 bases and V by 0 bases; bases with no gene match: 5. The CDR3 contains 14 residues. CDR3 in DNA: TGTGCCTGGAGTGTGAGGGACAGCATCTACGAGCAGTACTTC. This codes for CAWSVRDSIYEQYF.

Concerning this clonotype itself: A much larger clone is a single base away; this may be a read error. This CDR3 is CASSYSPRADAQYF. DNA for the CDR3: TGTGCCAGCAGTTACTCGCCCAGGGCAGATGCGCAGTATTTT. The V gene is TRBV6-6, the J gene TRBJ2-3, with D maybe TRBD1 (5 bases). Germline-derived CDR1 and CDR2 are MNHNY and SVGAGI (reference sequence). The CDR3 covers 14 residues.

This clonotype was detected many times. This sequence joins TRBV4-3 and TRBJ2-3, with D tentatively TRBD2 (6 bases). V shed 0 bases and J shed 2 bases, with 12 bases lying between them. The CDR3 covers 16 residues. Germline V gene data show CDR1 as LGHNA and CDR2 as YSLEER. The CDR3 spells CASSQDGAGSTDTQYF. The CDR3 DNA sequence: TGCGCCAGCAGCCAAGATGGGGCGGGGTCCACAGATACGCAGTATTTT.

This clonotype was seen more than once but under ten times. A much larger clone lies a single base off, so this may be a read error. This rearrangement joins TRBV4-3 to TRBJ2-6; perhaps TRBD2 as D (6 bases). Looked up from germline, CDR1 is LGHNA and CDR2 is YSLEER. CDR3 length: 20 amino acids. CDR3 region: CASSQEPMLGGSSGADVLTF. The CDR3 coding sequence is TGCGCCAGCAGCCAAGAGCCCATGTTGGGGGGAAGCTCTGGGGCCGACGTCCTGACTTTC.

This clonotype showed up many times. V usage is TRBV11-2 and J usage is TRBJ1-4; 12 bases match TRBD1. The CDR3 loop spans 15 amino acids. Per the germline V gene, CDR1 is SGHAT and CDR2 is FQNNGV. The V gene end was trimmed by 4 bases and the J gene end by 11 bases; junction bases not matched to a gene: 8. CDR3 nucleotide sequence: TGTGCCAGCAGCTCCCCGGGACAGGGGGCTTATAAACTGTTTTTT. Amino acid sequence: CASSSPGQGAYKLFF.

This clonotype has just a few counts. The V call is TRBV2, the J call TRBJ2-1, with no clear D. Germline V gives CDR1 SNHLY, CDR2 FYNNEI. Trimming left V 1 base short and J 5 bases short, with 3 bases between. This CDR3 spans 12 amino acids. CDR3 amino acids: CASSEGNNEQFF. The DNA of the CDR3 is TGTGCCAGCAGTGAAGGGAACAATGAGCAGTTCTTC.

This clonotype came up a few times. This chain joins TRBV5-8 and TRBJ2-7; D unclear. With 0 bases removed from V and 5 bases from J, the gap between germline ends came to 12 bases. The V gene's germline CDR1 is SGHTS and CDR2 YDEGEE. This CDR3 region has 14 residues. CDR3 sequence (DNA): TGTGCCAGCAGCTTGGTATCCCCCACCGACGAGCAGTACTTC. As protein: CASSLVSPTDEQYF.

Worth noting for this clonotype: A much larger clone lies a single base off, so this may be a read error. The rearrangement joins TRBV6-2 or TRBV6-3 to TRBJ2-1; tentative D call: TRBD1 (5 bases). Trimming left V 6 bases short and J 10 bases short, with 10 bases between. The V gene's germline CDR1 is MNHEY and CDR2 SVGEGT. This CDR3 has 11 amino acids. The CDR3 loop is CASSRPGEQFF. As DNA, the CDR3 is TGTGCCAGCAGCCGACCAGGGGAGCAGTTCTTC.

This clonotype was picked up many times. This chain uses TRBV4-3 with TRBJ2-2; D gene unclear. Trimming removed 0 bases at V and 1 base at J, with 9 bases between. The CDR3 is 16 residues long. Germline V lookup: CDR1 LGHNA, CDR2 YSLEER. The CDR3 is CASSQDLGLNTGELFF. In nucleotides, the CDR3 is TGCGCCAGCAGCCAAGATCTAGGGCTGAACACCGGGGAGCTGTTTTTT.

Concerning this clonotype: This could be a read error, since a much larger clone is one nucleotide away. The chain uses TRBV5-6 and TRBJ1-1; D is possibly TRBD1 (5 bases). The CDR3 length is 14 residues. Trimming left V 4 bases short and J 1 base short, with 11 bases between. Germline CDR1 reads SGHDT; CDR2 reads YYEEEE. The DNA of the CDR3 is TGTGCCAGCAGCCGAGTACAGGAGAACACTGAAGCTTTCTTT. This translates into CASSRVQENTEAFF. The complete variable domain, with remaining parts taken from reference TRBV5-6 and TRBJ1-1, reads DAGVTQSPTHLIKTRGQQVTLRCSPKSGHDTVSWYQQALGQGPQFIFQYYEEEERQRGNFPDRFSGHQFPNYSSELNVNALLLGDSALYLCASSRVQENTEAFFGQGTRLTVV.

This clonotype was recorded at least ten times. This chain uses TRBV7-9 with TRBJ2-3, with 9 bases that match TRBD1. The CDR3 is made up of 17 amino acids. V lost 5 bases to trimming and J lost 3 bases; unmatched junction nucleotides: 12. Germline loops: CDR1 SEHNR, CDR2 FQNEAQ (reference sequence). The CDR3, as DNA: TGTGCCAGCAGCCCACGAGCCGGGACAGGGAAGACAGATACGCAGTATTTT. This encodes CASSPRAGTGKTDTQYF.

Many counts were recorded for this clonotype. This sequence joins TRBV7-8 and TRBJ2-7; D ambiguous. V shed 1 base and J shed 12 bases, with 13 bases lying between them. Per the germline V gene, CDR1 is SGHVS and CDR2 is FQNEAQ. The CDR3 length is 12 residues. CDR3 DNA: TGTGCCAGCAGCTTAGGGGCCGACGGTGCGTACTTC. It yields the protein CASSLGADGAYF.

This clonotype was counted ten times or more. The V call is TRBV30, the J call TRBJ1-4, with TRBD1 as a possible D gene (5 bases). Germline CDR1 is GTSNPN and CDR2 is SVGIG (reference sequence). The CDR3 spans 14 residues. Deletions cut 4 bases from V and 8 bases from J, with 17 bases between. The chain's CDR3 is CAWNYGGYGEKLFF. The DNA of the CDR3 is TGTGCCTGGAACTACGGGGGTTACGGGGAAAAACTGTTTTTT.

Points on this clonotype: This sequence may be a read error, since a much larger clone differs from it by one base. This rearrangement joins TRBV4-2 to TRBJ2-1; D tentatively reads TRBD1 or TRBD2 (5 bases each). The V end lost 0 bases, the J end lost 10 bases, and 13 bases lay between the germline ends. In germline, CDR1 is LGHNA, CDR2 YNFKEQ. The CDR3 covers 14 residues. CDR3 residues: CASSQETGADEQFF. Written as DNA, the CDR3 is TGTGCCAGCAGCCAAGAAACCGGGGCGGACGAGCAGTTCTTC.

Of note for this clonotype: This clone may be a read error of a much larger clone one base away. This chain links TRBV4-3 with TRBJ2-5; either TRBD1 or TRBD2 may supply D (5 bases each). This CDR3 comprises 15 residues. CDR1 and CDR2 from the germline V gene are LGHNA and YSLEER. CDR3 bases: TGCGCCAGCAGCCAAGATCTCGGGGACCAAGAGGCCCAGTACTTC. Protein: CASSQDLGDQEAQYF.

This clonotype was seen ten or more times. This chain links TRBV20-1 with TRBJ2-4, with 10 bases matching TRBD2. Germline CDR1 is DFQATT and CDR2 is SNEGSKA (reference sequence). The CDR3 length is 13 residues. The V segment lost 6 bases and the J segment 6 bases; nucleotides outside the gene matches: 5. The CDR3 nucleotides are TGCAGTGCGCTCACTAGCGGGGTAAACATTCAGTACTTC. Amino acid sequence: CSALTSGVNIQYF.

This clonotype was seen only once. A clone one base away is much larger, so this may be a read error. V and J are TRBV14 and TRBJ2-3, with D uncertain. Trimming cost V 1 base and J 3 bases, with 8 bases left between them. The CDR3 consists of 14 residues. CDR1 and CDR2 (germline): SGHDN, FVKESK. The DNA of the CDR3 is TGTGCCAGCAGCCAAGTTGCGGTGACAGATACGCAGTATTTT. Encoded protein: CASSQVAVTDTQYF.

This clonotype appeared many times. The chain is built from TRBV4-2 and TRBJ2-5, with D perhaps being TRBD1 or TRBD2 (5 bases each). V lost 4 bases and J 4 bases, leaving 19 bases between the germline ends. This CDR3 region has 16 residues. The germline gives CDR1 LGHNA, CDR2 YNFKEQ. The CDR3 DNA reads TGTGCCAGCAGCCCACAGGAGCTAGCTAGAGGAGAGACCCAGTACTTC. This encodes CASSPQELARGETQYF.